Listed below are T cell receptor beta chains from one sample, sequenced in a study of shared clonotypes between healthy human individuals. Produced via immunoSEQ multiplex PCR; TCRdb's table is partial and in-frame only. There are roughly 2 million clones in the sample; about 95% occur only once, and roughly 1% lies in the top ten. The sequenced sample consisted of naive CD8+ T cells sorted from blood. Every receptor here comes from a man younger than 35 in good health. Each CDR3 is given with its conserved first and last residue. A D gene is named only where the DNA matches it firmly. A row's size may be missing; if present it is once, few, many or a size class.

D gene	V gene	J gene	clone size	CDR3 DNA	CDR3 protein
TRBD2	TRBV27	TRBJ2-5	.	TGTGCCTCAAGACTAGCGGGAGCGGGAGAGACCCAGTACTTC	CASRLAGAGETQYF
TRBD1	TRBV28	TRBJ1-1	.	TGTGCCACCCACCCGGCAGGACAGGCCCAAGCTTTCTTT	CATHPAGQAQAFF
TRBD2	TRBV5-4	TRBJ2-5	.	TGTGCCAGCAGCTCCGGACTAGCGGGAGTCTTTGTTCCTGAAGAGACCCAGTACTTC	CASSSGLAGVFVPEETQYF
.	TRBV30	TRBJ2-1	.	TGTGCCTGGATTCCCCCCCAGAAGCTAGCGGAGCAGTTCTTC	CAWIPPQKLAEQFF
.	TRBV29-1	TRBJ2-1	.	TGCAGCGCCGGGTGGGAACCCAATGAGCAGTTCTTC	CSAGWEPNEQFF
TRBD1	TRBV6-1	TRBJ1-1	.	TGTGCCAGCACCTTGACAGGGAGGTCTGAAGCTTTCTTT	CASTLTGRSEAFF
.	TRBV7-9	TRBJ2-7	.	TGTGCCAGCAGCTTAGGGGTCAGTCCAGAAGAGCAGTACTTC	CASSLGVSPEEQYF
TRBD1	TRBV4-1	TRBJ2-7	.	TGCGCCAGCAGCCAAGACCGGACCGGGACAGGGAGCTCCTACGAGCAGTACTTC	CASSQDRTGTGSSYEQYF
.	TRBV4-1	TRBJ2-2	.	TGCGCCAGCAGCTATAGACTAGGCATGAACACCGGGGAGCTGTTTTTT	CASSYRLGMNTGELFF
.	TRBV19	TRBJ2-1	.	TGTGCCAGTAGTACTGGGGGTGATGAGCAGTTCTTC	CASSTGGDEQFF
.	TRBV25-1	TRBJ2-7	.	TGTGCCAGCATTGGGTTTAGCACCTACGAGCAGTACTTC	CASIGFSTYEQYF
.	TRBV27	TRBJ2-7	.	TGTGCCAGCAGTTTCTCTGACAGCCGGTACGAGCAGTACTTC	CASSFSDSRYEQYF
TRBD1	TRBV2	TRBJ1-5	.	TGTGCCAGCAGTGAAATGGGACAGGCTCTTTACAATCAGCCCCAGCATTTT	CASSEMGQALYNQPQHF
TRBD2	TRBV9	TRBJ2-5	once	TGTGCCAGCAGCGTCCAGACTAGCGGGGGCTACCAAGAGACCCAGTACTTC	CASSVQTSGGYQETQYF
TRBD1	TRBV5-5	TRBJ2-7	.	TGTGCCAGCAGCTTGTTGGCCGCAGGGGGCTCCTACGAGCAGTACTTC	CASSLLAAGGSYEQYF
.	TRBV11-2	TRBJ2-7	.	TGTGCCAGCAGCTTAGGGGATACGGGCGAGCAGTACTTC	CASSLGDTGEQYF
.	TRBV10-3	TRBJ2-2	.	TGTGCCATCAGTGGAGACGGGCAACACGGGGAGCTGTTTTTT	CAISGDGQHGELFF
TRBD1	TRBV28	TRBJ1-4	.	TGTGCCAGCAGTTCACCCCCGGGGACAGCAACTAATGAAAAACTGTTTTTT	CASSSPPGTATNEKLFF
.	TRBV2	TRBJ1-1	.	TGTGCCAGCAGGTATGCCGGACAACGAACTGAAGCTTTCTTT	CASRYAGQRTEAFF
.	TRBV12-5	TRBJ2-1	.	TGTGCTAGTGGTTTGCCCGCCGACACCCCTTCAACATACAATGAGCAGTTCTTC	CASGLPADTPSTYNEQFF
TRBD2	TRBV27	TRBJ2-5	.	TGTGCCAGCAGTTCCCTAGCGGCCACAGAGACCCAGTACTTC	CASSSLAATETQYF
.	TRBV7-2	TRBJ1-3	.	TGTGCCAGCAGCTTAGGGAACACCATATATTTT	CASSLGNTIYF
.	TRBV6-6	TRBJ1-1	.	TGTGCCAGCATCACCTGGGGTTTGAACACTGAAGCTTTCTTT	CASITWGLNTEAFF
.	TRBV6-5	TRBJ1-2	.	TGTGCCAGCAGTTACTCAGGGGCTTTAGACTATGGCTACACCTTC	CASSYSGALDYGYTF
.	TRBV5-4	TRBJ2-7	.	TGTGCCAGCAGCTCCGACACTTCCTACGAGCAGTACTTC	CASSSDTSYEQYF
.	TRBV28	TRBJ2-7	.	TGTGCCAGCAGTTTGGAGCAGACACCCTACGAGCAGTACTTC	CASSLEQTPYEQYF
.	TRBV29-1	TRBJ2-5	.	TGCAGCGTCGGAGAGACCCAGTACTTC	CSVGETQYF
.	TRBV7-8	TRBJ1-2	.	TGTGCCAGCAGCTTACCTGAGGGGGGACCTTATGGCTACACCTTC	CASSLPEGGPYGYTF
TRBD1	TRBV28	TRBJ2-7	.	TGTGCCAGCAGTTTTCTACCCCGGGACAGGGCCTACTACGAGCAGTACTTC	CASSFLPRDRAYYEQYF
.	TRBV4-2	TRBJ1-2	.	TGTGCCAGCAGCCAAGGGGGGACGGGCTACACCTTC	CASSQGGTGYTF
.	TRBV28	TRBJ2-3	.	TGTGCCAGCAGTCCTTCGGAGGGCAGCACAGATACGCAGTATTTT	CASSPSEGSTDTQYF
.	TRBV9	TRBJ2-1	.	TGTGCCAGCAGCGTAGAAATAGCTTCTCTCTACAATGAGCAGTTCTTC	CASSVEIASLYNEQFF
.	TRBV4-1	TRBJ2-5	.	TGCGCCAGCAGCCTCATCCACCAGGGGGGAGAGACCCAGTACTTC	CASSLIHQGGETQYF
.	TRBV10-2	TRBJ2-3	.	TGCGCCAGCAGTGAGGGACATGGAGCCATGGAGCAGTATTTT	CASSEGHGAMEQYF
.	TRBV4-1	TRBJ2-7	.	TGCGCCAGCAGCCTCCTAGATGGCCGCGAGCAGTACTTC	CASSLLDGREQYF
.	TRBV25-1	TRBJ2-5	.	TGTGCCAGCAGTGAGGTGTCTGGAGAGACCCAGTACTTC	CASSEVSGETQYF
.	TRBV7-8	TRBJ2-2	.	TGTGCCAGCAGCTTCTTACAGGAGAACACCGGGGAGCTGTTTTTT	CASSFLQENTGELFF
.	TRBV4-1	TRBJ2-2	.	TGCGCCAGCAGCCAGTTGAACACCGGGGAGCTGTTTTTT	CASSQLNTGELFF
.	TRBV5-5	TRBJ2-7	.	TGTGCCAGCAGCTTGATAGAGTGGGAGCAGTACTTC	CASSLIEWEQYF
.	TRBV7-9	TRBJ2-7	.	TGTGCCAGCAGCCCAGGTCCAGCCTACGAGCAGTACTTC	CASSPGPAYEQYF
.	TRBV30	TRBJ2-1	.	TGTGCCTGGATCGCTCGAGGTCCAAGCTCCTACAATGAGCAGTTCTTC	CAWIARGPSSYNEQFF
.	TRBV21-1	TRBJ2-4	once	TGTGCCAGCAGCAAACCGCCGACTCGGTCTGCTCAGTACTTC	CASSKPPTRSAQYF
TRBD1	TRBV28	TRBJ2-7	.	TGTGCCAGCAGCGACCGACAGGGGGCTGGTGAGCAGTACTTC	CASSDRQGAGEQYF
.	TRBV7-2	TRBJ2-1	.	TGTGCCAGCAGCTTTCCGTTTAGCGCGATGGGTAGCTCCTACAATGAGCAGTTCTTC	CASSFPFSAMGSSYNEQFF
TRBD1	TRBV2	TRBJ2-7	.	TGTGCCATCCCGGGACAGGTCTCCTACGAGCAGTACTTC	CAIPGQVSYEQYF
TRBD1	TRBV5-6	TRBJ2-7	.	TGTGCCAGCAGCTCGGGACAGGGGATGGTCTCCTACGAGCAGTACTTC	CASSSGQGMVSYEQYF
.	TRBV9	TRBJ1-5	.	TGTGCCAGCAGCGTAGGGATGAGCAATCAGCCCCAGCATTTT	CASSVGMSNQPQHF
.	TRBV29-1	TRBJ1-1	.	TGCAGCATAGACCTGAACACTGAAGCTTTCTTT	CSIDLNTEAFF
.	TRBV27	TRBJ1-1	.	TGTGCCAGCAGTTGGGGGACTGACACTGAAGCTTTCTTT	CASSWGTDTEAFF
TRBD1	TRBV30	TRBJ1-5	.	TGTGCCTGGAGTCCTGGACAGGGGGCCTCGCCCCAGCATTTT	CAWSPGQGASPQHF
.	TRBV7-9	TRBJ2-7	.	TGTGCCAGCAGCTTAGCGAGACTAGAAGACTACGAGCAGTACTTC	CASSLARLEDYEQYF
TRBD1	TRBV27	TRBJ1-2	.	TGTGCCAGCGGAGGACAGGGGGGCTATGGCTACACCTTC	CASGGQGGYGYTF
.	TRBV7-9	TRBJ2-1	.	TGTGCCAGCAGCTTAGTAGGAACAGGCCCCTCCTACAATGAGCAGTTCTTC	CASSLVGTGPSYNEQFF
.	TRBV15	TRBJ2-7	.	TGTGCCACCAGCAGAGATTTGGGCCTCCAGGGTCATGTGCAGTACTTC	CATSRDLGLQGHVQYF
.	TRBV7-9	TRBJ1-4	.	TGTGCCAGCAGCGAAACTAATGAAAAACTGTTTTTT	CASSETNEKLFF
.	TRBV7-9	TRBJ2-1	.	TGTGCCAGCGGAGTTAATGAGCAGTTCTTC	CASGVNEQFF
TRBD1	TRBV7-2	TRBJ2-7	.	TGTGCCAGCAGCGGACAGGGGTACGAGCAGTACTTC	CASSGQGYEQYF
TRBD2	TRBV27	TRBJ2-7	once	TGTGCCAGCAGCTTAGCGGGACTCTCGGAGCAGTACTTC	CASSLAGLSEQYF
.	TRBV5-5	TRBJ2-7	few	TGTGCCAGCAGCTGGGGAGTGGGCTACGAGCAGTACTTC	CASSWGVGYEQYF